Listed here are 15 T cell receptor beta chains from one sample, sequenced in a study of blood T cell repertoires in COVID-19. The assay was immunoSEQ multiplex PCR, and TCRdb's table has in-frame clones only and misses some. Of around 100,000 clones in the sample, roughly 91% were seen once. The sample consisted of peripheral blood. These receptors were collected from a human donor in a cohort sampled during active COVID-19.

The chain has TRBV7-6 and TRBJ2-7; D may be TRBD2 (5 bases). The CDR3 loop spans 16 amino acids. Trimming removed 7 bases from V and 0 bases from J, with 19 bases in between. Germline assignment: CDR1 SGHVS and CDR2 FNYEAQ. CDR3 nucleotide sequence: TGTGCCAGCACTCGAGGGATAGGAGCCGTCTCCTACGAGCAGTACTTC. Its translation: CASTRGIGAVSYEQYF.

The chain is built from TRBV10-2 and TRBJ1-5; TRBD1 matches at 10 bases. The germline CDR1 and CDR2 sequences are WSHSY and SAAADI. The CDR3 has 16 amino acids. V shed 3 bases, J shed 5 bases, and the junction held 7 bases outside the gene matches. CDR3 sequence reads: CASSEMTGGGYQPQHF. CDR3 DNA: TGCGCCAGCAGTGAAATGACAGGGGGCGGCTATCAGCCCCAGCATTTT.

This sequence joins TRBV3-1 (or the pseudogene TRBV3-2) and TRBJ2-1; tentatively, D is TRBD2 (6 bases). With 4 bases removed from V and 9 bases from J, the gap between germline ends came to 10 bases. The CDR3 contains 12 residues. Germline assignment: CDR1 LGHDT and CDR2 YNNKEL (reference sequence). Written as DNA, the CDR3 is TGTGCCAGCAGCCTCGCGGGGAGTGAGCAGTTCTTC. Translating gives CASSLAGSEQFF.

The chain couples TRBV21-1 to TRBJ1-1; the listed D gene, TRBD1, was not tested against the DNA. TRBV21-1 is tagged as a pseudogene. CDR3 length equals 16 residues. CDR3 bases: TGTGCCAGCAGCACCCTGGAGGGACAGGTGAACACTGAAGCTTTCTTT. Its translation is CASSTLEGQVNTEAFF.

The V call is TRBV5-4, the J call TRBJ1-1, with 8 bases identical to TRBD1. Germline values: CDR1 SGHNT, CDR2 YYREEE (reference sequence). This CDR3 spans 15 amino acids. Germline trimming cut 4 bases from V and 6 bases from J; bases unmatched to any gene: 11. CDR3 sequence: CASSPPDREGAEAFF. The CDR3 coding sequence is TGTGCCAGCAGCCCCCCGGACAGGGAAGGCGCTGAAGCTTTCTTT. The variable domain in full, with the rest retrieved from reference TRBV5-4 and TRBJ1-1, is ETGVTQSPTHLIKTRGQQVTLRCSSQSGHNTVSWYQQALGQGPQFIFQYYREEENGRGNFPPRFSGLQFPNYSSELNVNALELDDSALYLCASSPPDREGAEAFFGQGTRLTVV.

This clone was recorded a few times. V usage is TRBV4-2 and J usage is TRBJ2-1, with no clear D. The CDR3 sequence is 15 residues long. The ends were cut back, 0 bases at V and 4 bases at J, with 10 bases in the middle. Germline assignment: CDR1 LGHNA and CDR2 YNFKEQ. CDR3 sequence (DNA): TGTGCCAGCAGCCAAGACAACTACCTTTACAATGAGCAGTTCTTC. This translates into CASSQDNYLYNEQFF.

The chain carries TRBV11-2 and TRBJ2-5, with 11 bases matching TRBD1. V was clipped by 3 bases and J by 3 bases; unmatched bases: 3. The CDR3 totals 15 residues. Germline CDR1 reads SGHAT; CDR2 reads FQNNGV. This CDR3 is CASSFRDRGEETQYF. Here the CDR3 DNA reads TGTGCCAGCAGCTTCCGGGACAGGGGGGAAGAGACCCAGTACTTC.

The chain employs TRBV2 and TRBJ2-1; possibly TRBD2 for D (6 bases). The V end lost 3 bases, the J end lost 4 bases, and 13 bases lay between the germline ends. The CDR3 loop spans 15 amino acids. Germline values: CDR1 SNHLY, CDR2 FYNNEI. In nucleotides, the CDR3 is TGTGCCAGCAGTGAGGAGGAGGGCAGATACAATGAGCAGTTCTTC. Translating it yields CASSEEEGRYNEQFF. The whole variable domain, filled in from reference TRBV2 and TRBJ2-1, reads EPEVTQTPSHQVTQMGQEVILRCVPISNHLYFYWYRQILGQKVEFLVSFYNNEISEKSEIFDDQFSVERPDGSNFTLKIRSTKLEDSAMYFCASSEEEGRYNEQFFGPGTRLTVL.

The rearrangement uses TRBV5-1 and TRBJ1-4; TRBD1 aligns across 11 bases. Losses at the gene ends were 0 bases for V and 8 bases for J; bases not matched to a gene: 6. The CDR3 is 16 amino acids. Germline CDR1 SGHRS, CDR2 YFSETQ. In DNA, the CDR3 is TGCGCCAGCAGCTTGGCGGGACAGGGGGATAGCGAAAAACTGTTTTTT. Translating gives CASSLAGQGDSEKLFF.

The gene calls are TRBV3-1 (or the pseudogene TRBV3-2) and TRBJ2-7; weak D call: TRBD1 (5 bases). The CDR3 loop spans 13 amino acids. Trimming cost V 5 bases and J 2 bases, with 10 bases left between them. Germline CDR1 is LGHDT and CDR2 is YNNKEL (reference sequence). CDR3 in DNA: TGTGCCAGCAGCGCGACAGATACCTACGAGCAGTACTTC. It translates to CASSATDTYEQYF.

The chain joins TRBV10-3 to TRBJ2-1; TRBD2 aligns across 13 bases. With V trimmed by 10 bases and J by 4 bases, 4 bases remained unmatched. CDR3 length equals 14 residues. Germline CDR1 ENHRY, CDR2 SYGVKD. The DNA for the CDR3 is TGTGCCACCGGGACTAGCGGGATTTACAATGAGCAGTTCTTC. Its protein product is CATGTSGIYNEQFF.

This chain uses TRBV6-6 with TRBJ2-7; TRBD2 agrees at 7 bases. V trimming: 6 bases; J trimming: 6 bases; junction bases outside the gene matches: 20. The germline gives CDR1 MNHNY, CDR2 SVGAGI (reference sequence). The CDR3 extends over 17 amino acids. CDR3 DNA: TGTGCCAGCAGCCGAAACCTTGGCGGGGGAATCGACGCCGAGCAGTACTTC. The encoded protein is CASSRNLGGGIDAEQYF.

This clone is large. V and J are TRBV28 and TRBJ2-7; D is ambiguous. V lost 6 bases to trimming and J lost 3 bases, with 18 bases between them. The germline gives CDR1 MDHEN, CDR2 SYDVKM. The CDR3 contains 15 residues. CDR3 nucleotides: TGTGCCAGCAGCCCCGACCCAGCCGGGTACTACGAGCAGTACTTC. It encodes CASSPDPAGYYEQYF.

The V call is TRBV28, the J call TRBJ1-5; 9 positions agree with TRBD1. After removal of 4 bases from V and 6 bases from J, the junction contained 13 bases not matched to a gene. CDR3 length: 17 amino acids. The germline CDR1 and CDR2 sequences are MDHEN and SYDVKM. CDR3 loop: CASSSPPRGQGRQPQHF. CDR3 nucleotides: TGTGCCAGCAGTTCACCCCCCCGGGGACAGGGCCGTCAGCCCCAGCATTTT.

V usage is TRBV3-1 (or the pseudogene TRBV3-2) and J usage is TRBJ1-1, with D unresolved. Trimming removed 7 bases at V and 2 bases at J, with 14 bases between. The CDR3 has 14 amino acids. Germline lookup yields CDR1 LGHDT and CDR2 YNNKEL (reference sequence). The CDR3 sequence is CASTPPGRNTEAFF. The CDR3 region has the DNA TGTGCCAGCACCCCCCCAGGTAGAAACACTGAAGCTTTCTTT.